This is a list of T cell receptor beta chains from one sample in a study of cytomegalovirus exposure and HLA in healthy donors. Generated by immunoSEQ multiplex PCR, the TCRdb table keeps only in-frame clones and is missing some. Of fewer than 140,000 clones listed, roughly 75% are singletons. The specimen was PBMCs. The receptor set was obtained from a man aged 40-50 years in good health and CMV-seronegative. Both conserved end residues are part of each CDR3. The D gene is left open where the match is weak. The size field is filled for only some rows; it gives once, few, many or a size class.

CDR3 DNA: TGCGCCAGCACCCCTCGTGCGACAGTGAGGAACACTGAAGCTTTCTTT; CDR3 protein: CASTPRATVRNTEAFF; V gene: TRBV5-1; clone size: .; D gene: .; J gene: TRBJ1-1
CDR3 DNA: TGTGCCAGCAGCGTAGGACAGGGAAATAATTCACCCCTCCACTTT; CDR3 protein: CASSVGQGNNSPLHF; V gene: TRBV9; clone size: .; D gene: TRBD1; J gene: TRBJ1-6
CDR3 DNA: TGCGCCAGCAGCCTCCGGTTCCCTAATAGCGGGGGGACAGATACGCAGTATTTT; CDR3 protein: CASSLRFPNSGGTDTQYF; V gene: TRBV4-1; clone size: .; D gene: TRBD2; J gene: TRBJ2-3
CDR3 DNA: TGTGCCAGCAGCTTAGGGGCCCCCCGGGTGAACACTGAAGCTTTCTTT; CDR3 protein: CASSLGAPRVNTEAFF; V gene: TRBV5-6; clone size: few; D gene: .; J gene: TRBJ1-1
CDR3 DNA: TGTGCCAGCAGCGGCCTAGCGGGGGGGAACACCGGGGAGCTGTTTTTT; CDR3 protein: CASSGLAGGNTGELFF; V gene: TRBV9; clone size: .; D gene: TRBD2; J gene: TRBJ2-2
CDR3 DNA: TGTGCCAGCAGTTACTCCGACTTAGACAATGAGCAGTTCTTC; CDR3 protein: CASSYSDLDNEQFF; V gene: TRBV6-5; clone size: .; D gene: .; J gene: TRBJ2-1
CDR3 DNA: TGTGCCAGCGGGCGGGCGGGACAGATTAACTATGGCTACACCTTC; CDR3 protein: CASGRAGQINYGYTF; V gene: TRBV6-5; clone size: .; D gene: TRBD1; J gene: TRBJ1-2
CDR3 DNA: TGTGCCAGCAGCTTAAACAGAGCCGACACCGGGGAGCTGTTTTTT; CDR3 protein: CASSLNRADTGELFF; V gene: TRBV7-3; clone size: .; D gene: .; J gene: TRBJ2-2
CDR3 DNA: TGTGCCAGCTCCCTAAATACAGGGAAAAATGAAAAACTGTTTTTT; CDR3 protein: CASSLNTGKNEKLFF; V gene: TRBV18; clone size: .; D gene: .; J gene: TRBJ1-4
CDR3 DNA: TGTGCCAGCAGCCAAGGGGACAGGGCTAATGAAAAACTGTTTTTT; CDR3 protein: CASSQGDRANEKLFF; V gene: TRBV4-2; clone size: once; D gene: TRBD1; J gene: TRBJ1-4
CDR3 DNA: TGTGCCAGCAGCTTGTGGACGTCCGGGAAAGGGCAGTTCTTC; CDR3 protein: CASSLWTSGKGQFF; V gene: TRBV7-2; clone size: .; D gene: .; J gene: TRBJ2-1
CDR3 DNA: TGTGCCAGCAGTGAGGAGAACACCATATATTTT; CDR3 protein: CASSEENTIYF; V gene: TRBV2; clone size: few; D gene: .; J gene: TRBJ1-3
CDR3 DNA: TGTGCCAGCAGCGCTACTAGCGACCAAGAGACCCAGTACTTC; CDR3 protein: CASSATSDQETQYF; V gene: TRBV11-2; clone size: .; D gene: TRBD2; J gene: TRBJ2-5
CDR3 DNA: TGTGCCAGCAGCTTAGGGGGGGGAGGCAATCAGCCCCAGCATTTT; CDR3 protein: CASSLGGGGNQPQHF; V gene: TRBV7-2; clone size: once; D gene: .; J gene: TRBJ1-5
CDR3 DNA: TGTGCCAGCAGCTTGGGGACAGGGGGCGGTGAGCAGTTCTTC; CDR3 protein: CASSLGTGGGEQFF; V gene: TRBV5-5; clone size: .; D gene: TRBD1; J gene: TRBJ2-1
CDR3 DNA: TGCAGCGTTCGACGTAAACAGGGGAACACCGGGGAGCTGTTTTTT; CDR3 protein: CSVRRKQGNTGELFF; V gene: TRBV29-1; clone size: .; D gene: .; J gene: TRBJ2-2
CDR3 DNA: TGTGCCAGCAGAGTGGAGGGACCGAACACTGAAGCTTTCTTT; CDR3 protein: CASRVEGPNTEAFF; V gene: TRBV6-1; clone size: .; D gene: .; J gene: TRBJ1-1
CDR3 DNA: TGCAGCGTGGGGCAGGAGAACACCGGGGAGCTGTTTTTT; CDR3 protein: CSVGQENTGELFF; V gene: TRBV29-1; clone size: .; D gene: .; J gene: TRBJ2-2
CDR3 DNA: TGTGCCAGTAGTTCAACTCCCGGGACAGGCTACGAGCAGTACTTC; CDR3 protein: CASSSTPGTGYEQYF; V gene: TRBV19; clone size: .; D gene: TRBD1; J gene: TRBJ2-7
CDR3 DNA: TGTGCCAGCAGTTACAAGGAGGGCACTGAAGCTTTCTTT; CDR3 protein: CASSYKEGTEAFF; V gene: TRBV6-5; clone size: .; D gene: .; J gene: TRBJ1-1
CDR3 DNA: TGTGCCACCAGCAGAGATCCAGGGCAGCCCCAGCATTTT; CDR3 protein: CATSRDPGQPQHF; V gene: TRBV15; clone size: .; D gene: .; J gene: TRBJ1-5
CDR3 DNA: TGCAGCGTCGACGAATACGGGACAGTGGATGAAAAACTGTTTTTT; CDR3 protein: CSVDEYGTVDEKLFF; V gene: TRBV29-1; clone size: .; D gene: TRBD1; J gene: TRBJ1-4